This T cell receptor beta chain was identified during a study of T cells in Graves' hyperthyroidism and ophthalmopathy. V was clipped by 5 bases and J by 4 bases, with 11 bases between them. The length of the CDR3 is 13 residues. Germline loops: CDR1 LNHDA, CDR2 SQIVND (reference sequence). With regard to this clonotype: Its antigen is undetermined.

RNA transcripts were the template for amplifying TCR beta CDR3 regions. TCR CDR3 regions were first amplified by RT-PCR with HTBI primers. TCRdb ran MiXCR on the multiplex PCR reads and lists one entry per CDR3 protein. The repertoire includes some 270,000 distinct CDR3 sequences, about an eighth of them detected once, and 7.8% sits in the top ten. Exclusion of patients followed from uncontrolled infection, other autoimmune disease, pregnancy or lactation. Together with thyroid ultrasound, orbital computed tomography, serum thyroxine and TRAb, clinical symptoms were used for diagnoses. The study's findings and limits: Blood held most thyroid clonotypes expanded above 0.001 frequency. Patients with ophthalmopathy were separated from those with stable hyperthyroidism by a 13 V-J model.

The sequence was collected from a woman between 25 and 40 years old with Graves' hyperthyroidism that later progressed to Graves' ophthalmopathy. The chain is built from TRBV19 and TRBJ1-1, with no clear D. Material: blood. This CDR3 reads CASSLRGTTEAFF. The CDR3 region has the DNA TGTGCCAGTAGTCTGAGAGGCACCACTGAAGCTTTCTTT.